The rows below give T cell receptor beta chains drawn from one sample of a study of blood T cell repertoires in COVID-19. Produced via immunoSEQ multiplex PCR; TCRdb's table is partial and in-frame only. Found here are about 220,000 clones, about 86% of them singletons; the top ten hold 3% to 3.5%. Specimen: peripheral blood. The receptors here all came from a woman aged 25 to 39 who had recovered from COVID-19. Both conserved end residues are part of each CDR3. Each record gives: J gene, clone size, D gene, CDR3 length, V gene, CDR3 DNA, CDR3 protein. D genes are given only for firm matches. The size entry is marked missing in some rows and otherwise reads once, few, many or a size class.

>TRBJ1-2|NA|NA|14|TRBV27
TGTGCCAGCAGTTTAAGGGGGGGCGACTATGGCTACACCTTC
CASSLRGGDYGYTF
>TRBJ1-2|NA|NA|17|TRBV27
TGTGCCAGCAGTCCGCACCCGACCAGGGTCGTCCACTATGGCTACACCTTC
CASSPHPTRVVHYGYTF
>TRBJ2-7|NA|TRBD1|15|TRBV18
TGTGCCAGCTCACCTGGGACAGGGGGAGCCTACGAGCAGTACTTC
CASSPGTGGAYEQYF
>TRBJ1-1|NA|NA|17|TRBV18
TGTGCCAGCTCACCTGTACCAGGGGATGACATGAACACTGAAGCTTTCTTT
CASSPVPGDDMNTEAFF
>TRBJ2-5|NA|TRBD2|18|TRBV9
TGTGCCAGCAGCGTAACGTTTCCGGGCCTAGCGGGAGACGAGACCCAGTACTTC
CASSVTFPGLAGDETQYF
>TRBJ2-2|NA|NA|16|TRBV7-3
TGTGCCAGCAGCCTGAGTGGGGGGTCGAACACCGGGGAGCTGTTTTTT
CASSLSGGSNTGELFF
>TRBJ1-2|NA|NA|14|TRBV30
TGTGCCTGGAGAGGCCCAGGGCGTGGGGCTGGCTACACCTTC
CAWRGPGRGAGYTF
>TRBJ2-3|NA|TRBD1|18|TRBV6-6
TGTGCCAGCAGTCCCCTAATAGGGGGACAGGGAGTCCCAGATACGCAGTATTTT
CASSPLIGGQGVPDTQYF
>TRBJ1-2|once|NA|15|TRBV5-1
TGCGCCAGCAGCTTGGGGCTGGAGCCTAACTATGGCTACACCTTC
CASSLGLEPNYGYTF
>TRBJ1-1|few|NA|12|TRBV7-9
TGTGCCGCAGGGAGAGATAAGGGGGTTGTTTTCTTT
CAAGRDKGVVFF
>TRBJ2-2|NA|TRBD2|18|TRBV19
TGTGCCAGTAGTATCCCCCGACTAGCGGGCCAGAACACCGGGGAGCTGTTTTTT
CASSIPRLAGQNTGELFF
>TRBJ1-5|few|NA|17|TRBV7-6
TGTGCCAGCAGCGCAGTAGAGGGAGGTCGGGGCAATCAGCCCCAGCATTTT
CASSAVEGGRGNQPQHF
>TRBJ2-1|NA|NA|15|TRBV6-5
TGTGCCAGCAATGTCGGTCTTAGCTCCTACAATGAGCAGTTCTTC
CASNVGLSSYNEQFF
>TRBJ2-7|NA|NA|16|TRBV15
TGTGCCACCAGCAGATTCGACGACAGGGAGGTCTATTTGCAGTACTTC
CATSRFDDREVYLQYF
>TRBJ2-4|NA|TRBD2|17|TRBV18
TGTGCCAGCTCACCCGGGACTAGCGGTAAAGCCAAAAACATTCAGTACTTC
CASSPGTSGKAKNIQYF
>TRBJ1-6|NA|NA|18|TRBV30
TGTGCCTGGAGATCGGCAGGGGCCACTATGGGGAATAATTCACCCCTCCACTTT
CAWRSAGATMGNNSPLHF
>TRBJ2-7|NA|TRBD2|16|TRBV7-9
TGTGCCAGCAGCCCCCCGGGACTAGCGGGAGGTTACGAGCAGTACTTC
CASSPPGLAGGYEQYF
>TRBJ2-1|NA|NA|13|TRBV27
TGTGCCAGCAGTTTGGACAGTCACAATGAGCAGTTCTTC
CASSLDSHNEQFF
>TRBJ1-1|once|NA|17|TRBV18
TGTGCCAGCTCACCACCTAATGGACAGCTAATGAACACTGAAGCTTTCTTT
CASSPPNGQLMNTEAFF
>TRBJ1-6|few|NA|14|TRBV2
TGTGCCAGCAAAGTAAACAACTATAATTCACCCCTCCACTTT
CASKVNNYNSPLHF
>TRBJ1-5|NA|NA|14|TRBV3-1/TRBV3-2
TGTGCCAGCAGCCAAGGAGGGCTAACTCAGCCCCAGCATTTT
CASSQGGLTQPQHF
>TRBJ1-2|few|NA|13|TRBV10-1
TGCGCCAGCAGTGCAGGGTTGCTATATGGCTACACCTTC
CASSAGLLYGYTF
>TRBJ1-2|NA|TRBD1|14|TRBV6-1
TGTGCCAGCAGTCAAGGACAGGGGGCCGGGGGCTACACCTTC
CASSQGQGAGGYTF
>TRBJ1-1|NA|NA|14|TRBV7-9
TGTGCCAGCAGCTTAGCACAGGGGAACACTGAAGCTTTCTTT
CASSLAQGNTEAFF
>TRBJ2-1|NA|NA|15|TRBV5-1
TGCGCCAGCAGCTTGGGCCAGCGGCCCTACAATGAGCAGTTCTTC
CASSLGQRPYNEQFF
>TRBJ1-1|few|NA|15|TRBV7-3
TGTGCCAGCAGCTTAAGTTACGAACCGGGCACTGAAGCTTTCTTT
CASSLSYEPGTEAFF
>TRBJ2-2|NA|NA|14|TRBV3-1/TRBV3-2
TGTGCCAGCAGCCTAGACGCGAACACCGGGGAGCTGTTTTTT
CASSLDANTGELFF
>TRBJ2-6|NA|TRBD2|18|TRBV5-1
TGCGCCAGCAGCCCCCTAGCGGGAGGGCCGACTGGGGCCAACGTCCTGACTTTC
CASSPLAGGPTGANVLTF
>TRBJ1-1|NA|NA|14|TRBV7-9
TGTGCCAGCAGCTCTTATGAGGGGAACACTGAAGCTTTCTTT
CASSSYEGNTEAFF
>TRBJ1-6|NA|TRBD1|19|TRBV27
TGTGCCAGCAGTTTCCCACCCAGACAGGGGGCCCTGATCGGTTCACCCCTCCACTTT
CASSFPPRQGALIGSPLHF
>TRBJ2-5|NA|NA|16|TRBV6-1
TGTGCCAGCAGTGAAGCGCTTCTGGCACACCAAGAGACCCAGTACTTC
CASSEALLAHQETQYF
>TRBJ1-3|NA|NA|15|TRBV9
TGTGCCAGCAGCGTAGAGGGCGGGGGGGCTAACACCATATATTTT
CASSVEGGGANTIYF
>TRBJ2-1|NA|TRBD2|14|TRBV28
TGTGCCAGCAGTTTAAGCGGGAGGGCTGGTGAGCAGTTCTTC
CASSLSGRAGEQFF
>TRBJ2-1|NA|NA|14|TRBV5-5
TGTGCCAGCAGCTTGATCCCAGGAGGAAATGAGCAGTTCTTC
CASSLIPGGNEQFF
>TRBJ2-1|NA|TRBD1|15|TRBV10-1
TGCGCCAGCAGTGGAGGACAGGGGGCGGGTAATGAGCAGTTCTTC
CASSGGQGAGNEQFF
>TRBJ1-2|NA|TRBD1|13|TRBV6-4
TGTGCCAGCAGTGGGGACAGGGGACGCGGCTACACCTTC
CASSGDRGRGYTF
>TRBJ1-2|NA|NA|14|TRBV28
TGTGCCAGCAGTTTCCCCGACAAGTTCTATGGCTACACCTTC
CASSFPDKFYGYTF
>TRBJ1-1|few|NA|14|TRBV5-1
TGCGCCAGCAGCCCGACAGTCGGGAACACTGAAGCTTTCTTT
CASSPTVGNTEAFF
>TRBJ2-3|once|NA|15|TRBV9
TGTGCCAGCAGCATAGCCCCGGCTAGCCCAGATACGCAGTATTTT
CASSIAPASPDTQYF
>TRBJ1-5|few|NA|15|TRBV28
TGTGCCAGCAGTTTAACAGGGTTGGGCAATCAGCCCCAGCATTTT
CASSLTGLGNQPQHF
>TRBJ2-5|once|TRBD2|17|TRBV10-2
TGCGCCAGCAGTGGGACTAGCGGGAGGGCGGGTTTTGAGACCCAGTACTTC
CASSGTSGRAGFETQYF
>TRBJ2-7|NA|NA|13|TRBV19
TGTGCCAGTAGTATACACCCCGGGATCGAGCAGTACTTC
CASSIHPGIEQYF
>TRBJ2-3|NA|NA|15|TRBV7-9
TGTGCCAGCAGCTTAGGGAACTATCCCGTGGATACGCAGTATTTT
CASSLGNYPVDTQYF
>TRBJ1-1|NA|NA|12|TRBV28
TGTGCCAGCAGCTCCGGGATCTCTGAAGCTTTCTTT
CASSSGISEAFF
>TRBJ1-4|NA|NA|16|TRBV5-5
TGTGCCAGCAGCGTGGGACCCGGAGCAACTAATGAAAAACTGTTTTTT
CASSVGPGATNEKLFF
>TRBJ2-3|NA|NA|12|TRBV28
TGTGCCAGCAGTTTTTCACAGGTCCTGCAGTATTTT
CASSFSQVLQYF
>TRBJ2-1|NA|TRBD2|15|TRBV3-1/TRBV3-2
TGTGCCAGCAGCCAAGTGGGCGGGGGCTACAATGAGCAGTTCTTC
CASSQVGGGYNEQFF
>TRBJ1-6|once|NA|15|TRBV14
TGTGCCAGCAGCCATTCCGGGACACTGAATTCACCCCTCCACTTT
CASSHSGTLNSPLHF
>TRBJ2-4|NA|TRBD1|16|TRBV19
TGTGCCAGTAGTATAGAGACAGGGGGCCCCAAAAACATTCAGTACTTC
CASSIETGGPKNIQYF
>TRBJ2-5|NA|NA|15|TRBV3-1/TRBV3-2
TGTGCCAGCAGCCAAGTCCCTGAGTACCAAGAGACCCAGTACTTC
CASSQVPEYQETQYF
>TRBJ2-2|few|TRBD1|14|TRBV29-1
TGCAGCGTTGAGCCAGGGGGCGGCACCGGGGAGCTGTTTTTT
CSVEPGGGTGELFF
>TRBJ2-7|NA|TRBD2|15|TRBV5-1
TGCGCCAGCAGCCAAGACGGGACTAGCTTCTACGAGCAGTACTTC
CASSQDGTSFYEQYF
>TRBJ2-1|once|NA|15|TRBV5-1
TGCGCCAGCAGCTTGGCGGGAGAGACGGTGAATGAGCAGTTCTTC
CASSLAGETVNEQFF
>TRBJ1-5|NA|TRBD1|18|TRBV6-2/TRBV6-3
TGTGCCAGCAGTTACTCGCGGGGGGACAGGGGCCGGTGGGAGCCCCAGCATTTT
CASSYSRGDRGRWEPQHF
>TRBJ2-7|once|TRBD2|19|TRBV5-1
TGCGCCAGCAGCATCGGGACTAGCGGGTCCATTGAGGCACCCTACGAGCAGTACTTC
CASSIGTSGSIEAPYEQYF
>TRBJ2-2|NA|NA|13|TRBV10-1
TGCGCCAGCAGTGAAGGGGGGGCCGGGGAGCTGTTTTTT
CASSEGGAGELFF
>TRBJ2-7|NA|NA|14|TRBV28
TGTGCCAGCAGTTTATCCGGGGGCTCCTACGAGCAGTACTTC
CASSLSGGSYEQYF